Listed below are T cell receptor beta chains from one sample, sequenced in a study of beta chain features in type 1 diabetes. TCRdb's table, derived via immunoSEQ multiplex PCR, lists solely in-frame clones and lacks some. The repertoire holds about 350,000 clones, roughly 21% seen once, with approximately 0.041% in the top ten. The sequencing input was naive CD4+ T cells from blood. Every receptor here comes from a woman aged 18 to 35 in good health. Each CDR3 is given with its conserved first and last residue. The D gene is left open where the match is weak. Clone size is shown for a subset of rows, as once, few, many or a class of expanded clone.

NA,NA,TRBJ2-7,TRBV4-3,CASSQDRKVGEQYF,TGCGCCAGCAGCCAAGACAGGAAGGTCGGCGAGCAGTACTTC
NA,TRBD1,TRBJ1-2,TRBV9,CASSPGQGGGYTF,TGTGCCAGCAGCCCGGGACAGGGAGGTGGCTACACCTTC
NA,NA,TRBJ2-1,TRBV20-1,CSARDRGEQFF,TGCAGTGCTAGAGATCGAGGGGAGCAGTTCTTC
few,TRBD1,TRBJ1-6,TRBV25-1,CASSPDRAGSNSPLHF,TGTGCCAGCAGCCCCGACAGGGCCGGGAGTAATTCACCCCTCCACTTT
NA,NA,TRBJ1-2,TRBV7-2,CASKPQANYGYTF,TGTGCCAGCAAGCCTCAAGCTAACTATGGCTACACCTTC
few,TRBD2,TRBJ2-1,TRBV2,CASSFLAGEGFF,TGTGCCAGCAGTTTTCTAGCGGGAGAGGGGTTCTTC
few,TRBD1,TRBJ2-3,TRBV7-9,CASSIRQGSTDTQYF,TGTGCCAGCAGCATCCGACAGGGGAGCACAGATACGCAGTATTTT
NA,TRBD2,TRBJ2-4,TRBV5-4,CASSPTPTSGGAENIQYF,TGTGCCAGCAGCCCCACACCCACTAGCGGGGGGGCAGAAAACATTCAGTACTTC
NA,NA,TRBJ2-1,TRBV7-9,CASSLAFPRQFF,TGTGCCAGCAGCTTAGCCTTCCCGCGGCAGTTCTTC
NA,NA,TRBJ2-2,TRBV9,CASTLGGVNTGELFF,TGTGCCAGCACCCTAGGGGGAGTAAACACCGGGGAGCTGTTTTTT
NA,NA,TRBJ2-1,TRBV18,CASSPIESGWLFF,TGTGCCAGCTCACCGATCGAATCAGGGTGGCTGTTCTTC
few,TRBD2,TRBJ2-5,TRBV2,CAGGTSEETQYF,TGTGCCGGGGGGACTAGCGAAGAGACCCAGTACTTC
NA,TRBD1,TRBJ1-2,TRBV5-1,CASSSTRDSYGYTF,TGCGCCAGCAGCTCTACCCGGGACAGCTATGGCTACACCTTC
NA,TRBD2,TRBJ2-1,TRBV9,CASSVVGGAYNEQFF,TGTGCCAGCAGCGTAGTCGGGGGGGCGTACAATGAGCAGTTCTTC
few,NA,TRBJ1-1,TRBV30,CAWRRAAAEAFF,TGTGCCTGGAGGCGAGCGGCGGCTGAAGCTTTCTTT
few,NA,TRBJ1-1,TRBV15,CATSRLQGRTEAFF,TGTGCCACCAGCAGGTTACAGGGACGCACTGAAGCTTTCTTT
few,NA,TRBJ1-6,TRBV4-3,CASRASYGESNSPLHF,TGCGCCAGCAGAGCCTCATACGGTGAGAGTAATTCACCCCTCCACTTT
few,TRBD2,TRBJ2-7,TRBV30,CAWSVGWGKNGRSYEQYF,TGTGCCTGGAGTGTAGGGTGGGGGAAGAACGGGAGGAGCTACGAGCAGTACTTC
few,NA,TRBJ1-1,TRBV29-1,CSVDSRDREGEAFF,TGCAGCGTGGACTCCCGGGACCGGGAGGGTGAAGCTTTCTTT
NA,NA,TRBJ1-2,TRBV5-1,CASSSGTLGNGYTF,TGCGCCAGCAGCTCCGGGACACTAGGAAATGGCTACACCTTC
NA,TRBD1,TRBJ2-3,TRBV30,CAWSGQGGTQYF,TGTGCCTGGAGTGGACAGGGTGGTACGCAGTATTTT
NA,NA,TRBJ2-1,TRBV4-3,CASSQGRGPNEQFF,TGCGCCAGCAGCCAAGGGCGGGGGCCCAATGAGCAGTTCTTC
few,NA,TRBJ2-5,TRBV9,CASSRRDFQETQYF,TGTGCCAGCAGCCGGCGGGACTTCCAAGAGACCCAGTACTTC
NA,TRBD2,TRBJ2-1,TRBV5-1,CASSHGLALSSYNEQFF,TGCGCCAGCAGCCATGGACTAGCGCTTAGCTCCTACAATGAGCAGTTCTTC
NA,TRBD2,TRBJ2-4,TRBV5-6,CASSLPAGGNHF,TGTGCCAGCAGCTTGCCAGCGGGAGGTAACCACTTC
NA,NA,TRBJ1-2,TRBV9,CASSPSGTSYVDYTF,TGTGCCAGCAGCCCATCCGGGACATCCTATGTTGACTACACCTTC
few,NA,TRBJ2-2,TRBV11-2,CASSPRSLNTGELFF,TGTGCCAGCAGCCCTAGGTCTCTGAACACCGGGGAGCTGTTTTTT
few,NA,TRBJ1-5,TRBV7-2,CASSLVGQLDQPQHF,TGTGCCAGCAGCTTAGTAGGACAGCTTGATCAGCCCCAGCATTTT
NA,NA,TRBJ1-1,TRBV14,CASSIDRNTEAFF,TGTGCCAGCAGCATCGACAGGAACACTGAAGCTTTCTTT
NA,NA,TRBJ2-7,TRBV30,CAWSARRAYEQYF,TGTGCCTGGAGTGCGCGGCGGGCCTACGAGCAGTACTTC
few,NA,TRBJ1-5,TRBV27,CASSSHSKGGNQPQHF,TGTGCCAGCAGTTCCCACTCCAAGGGGGGCAATCAGCCCCAGCATTTT
NA,TRBD1,TRBJ2-7,TRBV7-2,CASSLVAGGQDEQYF,TGTGCCAGCAGCTTAGTTGCAGGGGGCCAGGACGAGCAGTACTTC
few,NA,TRBJ1-1,TRBV9,CASSKSGYRAYEAFF,TGTGCCAGCAGCAAATCCGGCTACAGGGCTTATGAAGCTTTCTTT
few,TRBD2,TRBJ2-1,TRBV7-9,CASSYTGLAYLFF,TGTGCCAGCAGCTACACGGGACTAGCGTATCTGTTCTTC
NA,NA,TRBJ2-1,TRBV15,CATGVVEGTYNEQFF,TGTGCCACCGGAGTGGTTGAGGGCACCTACAATGAGCAGTTCTTC
NA,NA,TRBJ2-7,TRBV6-5,CASSPRGSYEQYF,TGTGCCAGCAGTCCCAGGGGATCCTACGAGCAGTACTTC
NA,TRBD1,TRBJ2-7,TRBV7-6,CASSPRPGQTYEQYF,TGTGCCAGCAGCCCCCGCCCGGGACAGACCTACGAGCAGTACTTC
NA,NA,TRBJ2-5,TRBV29-1,CSVGREIQETQYF,TGCAGCGTCGGAAGGGAGATCCAGGAGACCCAGTACTTC
NA,TRBD2,TRBJ2-7,TRBV5-1,CASSQREDRDEQYF,TGCGCCAGCAGCCAGCGGGAGGACCGGGACGAGCAGTACTTC
few,NA,TRBJ2-5,TRBV7-7,CASSFVGGETQYF,TGTGCTAGCAGCTTTGTAGGCGGGGAGACCCAGTACTTC
few,NA,TRBJ2-7,TRBV5-1,CASSSGRDEQYF,TGCGCCAGCAGCTCCGGGAGAGACGAGCAGTACTTC